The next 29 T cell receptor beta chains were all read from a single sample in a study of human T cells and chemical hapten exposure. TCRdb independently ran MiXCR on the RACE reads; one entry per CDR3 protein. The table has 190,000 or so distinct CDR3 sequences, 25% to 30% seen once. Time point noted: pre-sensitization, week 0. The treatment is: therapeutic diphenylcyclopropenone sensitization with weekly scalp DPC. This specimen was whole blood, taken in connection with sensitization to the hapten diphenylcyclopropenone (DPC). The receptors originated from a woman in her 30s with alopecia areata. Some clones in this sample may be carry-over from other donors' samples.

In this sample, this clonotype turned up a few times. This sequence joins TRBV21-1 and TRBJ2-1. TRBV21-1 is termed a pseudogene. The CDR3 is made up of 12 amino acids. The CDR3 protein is CASSNRSNEQFF. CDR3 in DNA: TGTGCCAGCAGCAACCGTAGTAATGAGCAGTTCTTC.

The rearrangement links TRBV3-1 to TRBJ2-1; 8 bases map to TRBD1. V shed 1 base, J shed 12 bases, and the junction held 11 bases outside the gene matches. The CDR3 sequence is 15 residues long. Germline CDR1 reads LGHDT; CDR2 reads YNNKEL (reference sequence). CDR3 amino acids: CASSQGQGWGSGQFF. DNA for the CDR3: TGTGCCAGCAGCCAAGGACAGGGGTGGGGAAGTGGGCAGTTCTTC.

The CDR3 bases are TGTGCCAGCAGTGAATTGCGCCATGAGCAGTTCTTC. Translating it yields CASSELRHEQFF. The chain employs TRBV2 and TRBJ2-1, with D uncertain. Trimming took off 2 bases at V and 8 bases at J, with 7 bases between the two ends. The CDR3 loop spans 12 amino acids. Germline V CDR1 and CDR2: SNHLY, FYNNEI. Based on the CDR3 plus reference TRBV2 and TRBJ2-1, the full variable domain is EPEVTQTPSHQVTQMGQEVILRCVPISNHLYFYWYRQILGQKVEFLVSFYNNEISEKSEIFDDQFSVERPDGSNFTLKIRSTKLEDSAMYFCASSELRHEQFFGPGTRLTVL.

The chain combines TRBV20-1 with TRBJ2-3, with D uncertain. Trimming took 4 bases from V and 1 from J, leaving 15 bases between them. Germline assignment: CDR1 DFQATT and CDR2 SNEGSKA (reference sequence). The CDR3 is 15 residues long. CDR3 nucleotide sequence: TGCAGTGCTATGGCGACTGTCCAAGGCACAGATACGCAGTATTTT. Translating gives CSAMATVQGTDTQYF.

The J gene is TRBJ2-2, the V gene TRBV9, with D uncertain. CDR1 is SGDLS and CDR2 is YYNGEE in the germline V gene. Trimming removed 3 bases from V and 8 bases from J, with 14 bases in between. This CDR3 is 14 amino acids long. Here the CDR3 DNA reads TGTGCCAGCAGCGGGTCCGGGTCTGGGGGGGAGCTGTTTTTT. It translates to CASSGSGSGGELFF.

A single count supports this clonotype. CDR3 sequence: CASSFRQSSYNSPLHF. The DNA for the CDR3 is TGTGCCAGCAGTTTTCGACAGAGCTCCTATAATTCACCCCTCCACTTT. This sequence joins TRBV6-5 and TRBJ1-6, with D maybe TRBD1 (5 bases). CDR1 is MNHEY, CDR2 SVGAGI, per germline. The CDR3 is 16 residues long. Trimming cost V 4 bases and J 0 bases, with 10 bases left between them.

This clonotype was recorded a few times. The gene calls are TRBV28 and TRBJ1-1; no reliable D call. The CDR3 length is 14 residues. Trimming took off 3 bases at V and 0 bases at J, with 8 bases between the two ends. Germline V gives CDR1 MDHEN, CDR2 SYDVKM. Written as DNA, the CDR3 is TGTGCCAGCAGTTTTGGGGTCATGAACACTGAAGCTTTCTTT. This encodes CASSFGVMNTEAFF.

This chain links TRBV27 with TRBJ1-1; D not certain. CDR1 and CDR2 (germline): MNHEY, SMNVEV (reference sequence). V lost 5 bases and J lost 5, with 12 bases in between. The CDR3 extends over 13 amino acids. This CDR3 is CASSPTSGTEAFF. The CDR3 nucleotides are TGTGCCAGCAGTCCTACGTCGGGGACTGAAGCTTTCTTT.

For the CDR3, the DNA is TGTGCCACTCGAGGGGCAGATACGCAGTATTTT. This gives the protein CATRGADTQYF. The chain couples TRBV7-9 to TRBJ2-3; D possibly uses TRBD1 or TRBD2 (5 bases each). V lost 10 bases to trimming and J lost 4 bases, with 9 bases between them. This CDR3 is 11 amino acids long. In germline, CDR1 is SEHNR, CDR2 FQNEAQ (reference sequence).

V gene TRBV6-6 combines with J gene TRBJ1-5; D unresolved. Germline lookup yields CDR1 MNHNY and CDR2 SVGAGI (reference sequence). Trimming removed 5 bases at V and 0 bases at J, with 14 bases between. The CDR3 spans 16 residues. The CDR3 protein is CASSTGFRLSNQPQHF. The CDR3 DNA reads TGTGCCAGCAGTACGGGATTTAGACTTAGCAATCAGCCCCAGCATTTT.

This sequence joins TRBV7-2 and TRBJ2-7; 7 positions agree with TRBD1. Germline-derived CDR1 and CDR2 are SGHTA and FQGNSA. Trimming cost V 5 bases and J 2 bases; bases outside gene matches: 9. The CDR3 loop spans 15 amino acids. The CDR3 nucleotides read TGTGCCAGCAGCGTCCGACAGGGACGGGCCTACGAGCAGTACTTC. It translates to CASSVRQGRAYEQYF.

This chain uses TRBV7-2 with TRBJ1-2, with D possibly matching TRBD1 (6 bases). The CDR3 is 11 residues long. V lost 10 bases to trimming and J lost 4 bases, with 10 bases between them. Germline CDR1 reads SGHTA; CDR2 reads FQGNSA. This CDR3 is CATGQIYGYTF. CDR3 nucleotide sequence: TGTGCCACCGGACAGATCTATGGCTACACCTTC.

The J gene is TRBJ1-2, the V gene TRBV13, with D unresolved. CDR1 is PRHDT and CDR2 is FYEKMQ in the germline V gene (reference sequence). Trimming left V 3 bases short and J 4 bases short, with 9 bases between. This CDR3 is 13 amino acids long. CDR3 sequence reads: CASSFYGTYGYTF. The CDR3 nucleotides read TGTGCCAGCAGCTTTTACGGAACCTATGGCTACACCTTC.

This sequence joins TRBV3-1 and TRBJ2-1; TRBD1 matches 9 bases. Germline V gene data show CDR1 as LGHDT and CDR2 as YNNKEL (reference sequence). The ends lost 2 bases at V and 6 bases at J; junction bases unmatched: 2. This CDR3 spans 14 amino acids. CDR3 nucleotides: TGTGCCAGCAGCCAAACAGGGGGCATCAATGAGCAGTTCTTC. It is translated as CASSQTGGINEQFF.

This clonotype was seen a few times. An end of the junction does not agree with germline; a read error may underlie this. Here the CDR3 reads CASSLDRALHQLQHF. The CDR3 DNA follows: TGTGCCAGCAGCCTCGACAGGGCCCTCCATCAGCTCCAGCATTTT. V gene TRBV6-2 or TRBV6-3 combines with J gene TRBJ1-5; TRBD1 matches at 7 bases. The V gene's germline CDR1 is MNHEY and CDR2 SVGEGT. CDR3 length: 15 residues.

The CDR3 coding sequence is TGCGCCAGCAGCCAAGATAGAGGACTAGCGGCCTACGAGCAGTACTTC. Translating gives CASSQDRGLAAYEQYF. The V gene is TRBV4-1, the J gene TRBJ2-7, with 10 bases matching TRBD2. This CDR3 is built from 16 residues. Trimming at V came to 0 bases and at J to 2 bases, leaving 4 bases not matched to a gene. Germline CDR1 is MGHRA and CDR2 is YSYEKL.

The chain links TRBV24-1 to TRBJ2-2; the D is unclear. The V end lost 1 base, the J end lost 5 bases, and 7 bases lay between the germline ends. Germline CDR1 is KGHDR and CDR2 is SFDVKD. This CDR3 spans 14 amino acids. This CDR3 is CATSDLKVTGELFF. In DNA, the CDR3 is TGTGCCACCAGTGATTTAAAGGTTACCGGGGAGCTGTTTTTT.

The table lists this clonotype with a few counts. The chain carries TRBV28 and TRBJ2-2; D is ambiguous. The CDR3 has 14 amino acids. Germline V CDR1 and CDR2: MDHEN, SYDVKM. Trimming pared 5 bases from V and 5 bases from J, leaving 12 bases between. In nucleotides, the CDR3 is TGTGCCAGCAGTCCGTTCTCGGCTACCGGGGAGCTGTTTTTT. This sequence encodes CASSPFSATGELFF.

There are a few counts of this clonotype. The DNA of the CDR3 is TGTGCCAGCTCACAGGACAGGGATCGGCCCCAGCATTTT. It specifies CASSQDRDRPQHF. The chain joins TRBV18 to TRBJ1-5, with 8 nucleotides matching TRBD1. This CDR3 is built from 13 residues. Germline V gives CDR1 KGHSH, CDR2 LQKENI. V shed 4 bases and J 9 bases; nucleotides not matched to a gene: 5.

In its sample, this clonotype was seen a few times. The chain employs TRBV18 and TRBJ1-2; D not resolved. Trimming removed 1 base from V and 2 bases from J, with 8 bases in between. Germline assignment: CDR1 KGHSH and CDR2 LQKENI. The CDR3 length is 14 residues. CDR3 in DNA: TGTGCCAGCTCACCACTTGTTAACAACTATGGCTACACCTTC. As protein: CASSPLVNNYGYTF.

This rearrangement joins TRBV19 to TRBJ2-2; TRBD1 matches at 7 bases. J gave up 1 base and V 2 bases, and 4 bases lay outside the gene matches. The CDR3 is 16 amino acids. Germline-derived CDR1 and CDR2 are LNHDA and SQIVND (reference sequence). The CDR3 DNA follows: TGTGCCAGTAGTATATACAGGGGAAAGAACACCGGGGAGCTGTTTTTT. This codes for CASSIYRGKNTGELFF.

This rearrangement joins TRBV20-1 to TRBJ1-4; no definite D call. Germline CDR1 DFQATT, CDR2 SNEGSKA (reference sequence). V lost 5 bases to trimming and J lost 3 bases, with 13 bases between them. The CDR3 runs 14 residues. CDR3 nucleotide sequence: TGCAGTGCTTCTCTGACGGCCCCTAATGAAAAACTGTTTTTT. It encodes CSASLTAPNEKLFF.

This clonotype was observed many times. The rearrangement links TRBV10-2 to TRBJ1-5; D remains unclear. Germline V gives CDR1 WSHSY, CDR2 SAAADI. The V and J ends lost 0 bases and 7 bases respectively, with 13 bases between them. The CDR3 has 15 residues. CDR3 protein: CASSESEPLRQPQHF. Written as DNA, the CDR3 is TGCGCCAGCAGTGAGTCGGAACCCTTACGGCAGCCCCAGCATTTT.

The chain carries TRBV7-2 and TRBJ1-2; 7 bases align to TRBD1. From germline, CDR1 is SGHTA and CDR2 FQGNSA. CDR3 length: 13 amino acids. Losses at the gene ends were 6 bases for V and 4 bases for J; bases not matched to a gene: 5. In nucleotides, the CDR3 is TGTGCCAGCAGTTCCGGGACAGTCTATGGCTACACCTTC. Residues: CASSSGTVYGYTF.

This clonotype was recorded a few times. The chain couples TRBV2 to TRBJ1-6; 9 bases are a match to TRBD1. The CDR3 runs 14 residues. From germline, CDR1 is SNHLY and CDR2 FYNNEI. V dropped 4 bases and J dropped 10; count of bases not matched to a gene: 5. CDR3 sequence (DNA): TGTGCCAGCAGTGCCGGGACAGGGTTCTCACCCCTCCACTTT. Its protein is CASSAGTGFSPLHF.

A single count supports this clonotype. The CDR3: CSVGGQGLNTEAFF. The CDR3 DNA is TGCAGCGTTGGGGGACAGGGATTGAACACTGAAGCTTTCTTT. This chain links TRBV29-1 with TRBJ1-1; 9 bases fit TRBD1. With V trimmed by 4 bases and J by 0 bases, 3 bases remained unmatched. The CDR3 loop spans 14 amino acids. Germline lookup yields CDR1 SQVTM and CDR2 ANQGSEA. The full variable domain, in which reference TRBV29-1 and TRBJ1-1 provide the parts outside the CDR3, is SAVISQKPSRDICQRGTSLTIQCQVDSQVTMMFWYRQQPGQSLTLIATANQGSEATYESGFVIDKFPISRPNLTFSTLTVSNMSPEDSSIYLCSVGGQGLNTEAFFGQGTRLTVV.

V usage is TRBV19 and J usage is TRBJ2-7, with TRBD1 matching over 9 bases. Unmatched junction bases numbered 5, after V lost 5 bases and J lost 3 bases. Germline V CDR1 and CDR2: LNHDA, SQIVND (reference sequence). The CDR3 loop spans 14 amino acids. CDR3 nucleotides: TGTGCCAGTAGTGCGGGACAGGGACTCTACGAGCAGTACTTC. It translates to CASSAGQGLYEQYF.

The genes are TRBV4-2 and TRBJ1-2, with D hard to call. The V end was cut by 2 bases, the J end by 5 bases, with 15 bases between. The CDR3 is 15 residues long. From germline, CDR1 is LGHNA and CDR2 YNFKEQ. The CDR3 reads CASSQHDMEPYGYTF. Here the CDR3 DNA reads TGTGCCAGCAGCCAACACGACATGGAACCTTATGGCTACACCTTC.

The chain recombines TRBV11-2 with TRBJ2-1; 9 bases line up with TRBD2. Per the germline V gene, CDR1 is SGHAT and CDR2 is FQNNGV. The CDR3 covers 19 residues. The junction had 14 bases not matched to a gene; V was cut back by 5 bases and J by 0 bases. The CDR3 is CASSHIRVAGEPSYNEQFF. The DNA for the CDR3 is TGTGCCAGCAGCCATATTAGAGTAGCGGGAGAACCCTCCTACAATGAGCAGTTCTTC.